These 5 T cell receptor beta chains were all obtained from the same sample, sequenced in a study of control samples from healthy donors and cancer patients. The assay was immunoSEQ multiplex PCR, and TCRdb's table has in-frame clones only and misses some. Of about 65,000 clones in the sample, 90% were seen once. The sample taken for sequencing was PBMCs. These TCRs come from a woman between 50 and 59 years old with colorectal cancer.

The chain carries TRBV27 and TRBJ2-1, with 12 bases that match TRBD2. This CDR3 is built from 17 residues. Per germline, CDR1 MNHEY and CDR2 SMNVEV (reference sequence). Trimming cost V 3 bases and J 7 bases; bases outside gene matches: 10. The CDR3 DNA is TGTGCCAGCAGTTTCGACCAACGACTAGCGGGAGAGAATGAGCAGTTCTTC. This translates into CASSFDQRLAGENEQFF.

This chain joins TRBV5-5 and TRBJ2-7; tentative D call: TRBD2 (6 bases). This CDR3 is built from 12 residues. Per the germline V gene, CDR1 is SGHKS and CDR2 is YYEKEE (reference sequence). V was clipped by 2 bases and J by 6 bases, with 9 bases between them. CDR3: CASSFGGGEQYF. The CDR3 coding sequence is TGTGCCAGCAGCTTTGGGGGAGGCGAGCAGTACTTC.

The chain has TRBV6-5 and TRBJ2-5; D is possibly TRBD1 or TRBD2 (5 bases each). The V and J ends lost 4 bases and 2 bases respectively, with 8 bases between them. CDR1 MNHEY and CDR2 SVGAGI come from the germline V gene. The CDR3 extends over 13 amino acids. This CDR3 reads CASSWGPQETQYF. The CDR3 nucleotides read TGTGCCAGCAGTTGGGGACCGCAAGAGACCCAGTACTTC.

This rearrangement joins TRBV7-2 to TRBJ2-3, with TRBD2 identical over 8 bases. Per the germline V gene, CDR1 is SGHTA and CDR2 is FQGNSA. This CDR3 contains 15 residues. The ends lost 6 bases at V and 6 bases at J; junction bases unmatched: 11. CDR3 DNA sequence: TGTGCCAGCAGTCCCGGACTAGCCCAGCGGGATACGCAGTATTTT. The encoded protein is CASSPGLAQRDTQYF.

This sequence joins TRBV28 and TRBJ2-2; D is ambiguous. Germline V lookup: CDR1 MDHEN, CDR2 SYDVKM. Trimming cost V 3 bases and J 7 bases, with 6 bases left between them. The CDR3 is 12 amino acids. The CDR3 coding sequence is TGTGCCAGCAGTTTGGTAATCGGGGAGCTGTTTTTT. Protein sequence: CASSLVIGELFF.